This passage covers 15 T cell receptor beta chains from one sample sequenced in a study of blood T cell repertoires in COVID-19. Method: immunoSEQ multiplex PCR; TCRdb's copy keeps in-frame clones and lacks some. The data show just under 60,000 clones, 70% to 85% seen once. The sequenced material came from peripheral blood. These receptor sequences come from an elderly man with acute or convalescent COVID-19.

The genes are TRBV30 and TRBJ2-6, with D tentatively TRBD2 (7 bases). In germline, CDR1 is GTSNPN, CDR2 SVGIG (reference sequence). The CDR3 is made up of 17 amino acids. V lost 0 bases to trimming and J lost 0 bases, with 12 bases between them. The CDR3, as DNA: TGTGCCTGGAGTGTACTAAGGGGGGGCTCTGGGGCCAACGTCCTGACTTTC. It encodes CAWSVLRGGSGANVLTF. Together with reference TRBV30 and TRBJ2-6, the CDR3 gives the full variable domain: SQTIHQWPATLVQPVGSPLSLECTVEGTSNPNLYWYRQAAGRGLQLLFYSVGIGQISSEVPQNLSASRPQDRQFILSSKKLLLSDSGFYLCAWSVLRGGSGANVLTFGAGSRLTVL.

This clone is classed as medium-sized. The DNA for the CDR3 is TGTGCCAGCAGCTCCGGACAGGGGAAAGTTCAGCCCCAGCATTTT. This gives the protein CASSSGQGKVQPQHF. The V and J genes are TRBV5-8 and TRBJ1-5; 9 bases line up with TRBD1. CDR1 SGHTS and CDR2 YDEGEE come from the germline V gene. The CDR3 has 15 amino acids. With 3 bases clipped from V and 6 bases from J, the junction kept 7 bases outside the gene matches.

J is TRBJ2-7 and V is TRBV10-3; D may be TRBD1 (6 bases). Trimming cost V 4 bases and J 2 bases, with 9 bases left between them. The CDR3 covers 13 residues. CDR1 and CDR2 from the germline V gene are ENHRY and SYGVKD. CDR3 coding DNA: TGTGCCATCAGTGGGGGGCCTACCTACGAGCAGTACTTC. Its translation is CAISGGPTYEQYF.

The chain has TRBV5-1 and TRBJ1-2, with a weak D call TRBD1 (6 bases). Germline-derived CDR1 and CDR2 are SGHRS and YFSETQ. V was pared by 5 bases and J by 5 bases, with 22 bases between. The length of the CDR3 is 16 residues. In DNA form, the CDR3 reads TGCGCCAGCAGTCCCAGGGGTTCCGAGGGAAGGTATGGCTACACCTTC. Its translation: CASSPRGSEGRYGYTF.

The V and J genes are TRBV3-1 (or the pseudogene TRBV3-2) and TRBJ2-1, with 7 bases that match TRBD1. Germline trimming cut 4 bases from V and 2 bases from J; bases unmatched to any gene: 5. CDR3 length equals 15 residues. Germline CDR1 reads LGHDT; CDR2 reads YNNKEL (reference sequence). CDR3 in DNA: TGTGCCAGCAGCCGCCGGGACAGAGCCTACAATGAGCAGTTCTTC. Translating it yields CASSRRDRAYNEQFF.

The V and J genes are TRBV6-5 and TRBJ1-4; 8 nucleotides line up with TRBD1. Germline loops: CDR1 MNHEY, CDR2 SVGAGI. Trimming took 6 bases from V and 9 from J; bases not matched to a gene: 12. The CDR3 length is 15 residues. CDR3 sequence: CASRSSGTGSQKLFF. DNA of the CDR3: TGTGCCAGCAGATCGTCCGGGACAGGCAGTCAAAAACTGTTTTTT.

V and J are TRBV6-5 and TRBJ1-1, with a tentative D call TRBD1 (5 bases). This CDR3 region has 16 residues. Germline lookup yields CDR1 MNHEY and CDR2 SVGAGI. V was clipped by 2 bases and J by 1 base, with 14 bases between them. The CDR3 DNA follows: TGTGCCAGCAGTTACGGAGGGACTAGGGGGAACACTGAAGCTTTCTTT. Its translation: CASSYGGTRGNTEAFF.

The V call is TRBV11-2, the J call TRBJ1-4; 9 positions agree with TRBD1. This CDR3 is 15 amino acids long. In germline, CDR1 is SGHAT, CDR2 FQNNGV. Trimming removed 3 bases from V and 4 bases from J; junction bases left unmatched: 3. This CDR3 is CASSFGTGFNEKLFF. The CDR3, as DNA: TGTGCCAGCAGCTTCGGGACAGGGTTTAATGAAAAACTGTTTTTT.

The chain joins TRBV27 to TRBJ1-2; 8 nucleotides agree with TRBD1. Germline V lookup: CDR1 MNHEY, CDR2 SMNVEV (reference sequence). This CDR3 contains 16 residues. Trimming at V came to 1 base and at J to 8 bases, leaving 12 bases not matched to a gene. The CDR3 nucleotides are TGTGCCAGCAGTTTATTTCCAGGGGGCGCCCCCCACGGCTACACCTTC. Its protein is CASSLFPGGAPHGYTF.

The chain uses TRBV5-6 and TRBJ1-3; D is unclear. The germline CDR1 and CDR2 sequences are SGHDT and YYEEEE. The CDR3 consists of 15 residues. Trimming pared 4 bases from V and 2 bases from J, leaving 13 bases between. CDR3 DNA sequence: TGTGCCAGCAGCGCACACGGGGTCACTGGAAACACCATATATTTT. Translation: CASSAHGVTGNTIYF.

The chain has TRBV5-4 and TRBJ2-2; 9 nucleotides align to TRBD2. Germline CDR1 is SGHNT and CDR2 is YYREEE (reference sequence). Trimming removed 4 bases from V and 3 bases from J; junction bases left unmatched: 4. The CDR3 is made up of 15 amino acids. The CDR3 DNA sequence: TGTGCCAGCAGCGTAGCGGGAGTGCACACCGGGGAGCTGTTTTTT. Its translation is CASSVAGVHTGELFF.

The chain couples TRBV18 to TRBJ2-6, with 12 bases fitting TRBD2. V gave up 2 bases and J gave up 0 bases; unmatched junction bases: 2. In germline, CDR1 is KGHSH, CDR2 LQKENI. This CDR3 spans 18 amino acids. The CDR3 nucleotides read TGTGCCAGCTCACCAAGGACTAGCGGGACCTCTGGGGCCAACGTCCTGACTTTC. It encodes CASSPRTSGTSGANVLTF.

This clone was detected only a few times. V is TRBV24-1 and J is TRBJ1-2; no clear D gene. The CDR3 is 11 amino acids. Germline CDR1 reads KGHDR; CDR2 reads SFDVKD. The V end was cut by 8 bases, the J end by 6 bases, with 9 bases between. CDR3 sequence (DNA): TGTGCCACCACCCCAACTCATGGCTACACCTTC. It encodes CATTPTHGYTF.

The chain couples TRBV4-2 to TRBJ1-2; D not certain. CDR1 is LGHNA and CDR2 is YNFKEQ in the germline V gene. V was cut by 0 bases and J by 4 bases, with 9 bases left in between. This CDR3 contains 14 residues. In DNA form, the CDR3 reads TGTGCCAGCAGCCAAGATGGAGTGATCTATGGCTACACCTTC. The encoded protein is CASSQDGVIYGYTF.

J is TRBJ2-2 and V is TRBV29-1; D ambiguous. This CDR3 spans 14 amino acids. Germline V CDR1 and CDR2: SQVTM, ANQGSEA. Trimming pared 2 bases from V and 0 bases from J, leaving 7 bases between. The CDR3 DNA reads as TGCAGCGTTGAATGGCAGACGAACACCGGGGAGCTGTTTTTT. This codes for CSVEWQTNTGELFF.